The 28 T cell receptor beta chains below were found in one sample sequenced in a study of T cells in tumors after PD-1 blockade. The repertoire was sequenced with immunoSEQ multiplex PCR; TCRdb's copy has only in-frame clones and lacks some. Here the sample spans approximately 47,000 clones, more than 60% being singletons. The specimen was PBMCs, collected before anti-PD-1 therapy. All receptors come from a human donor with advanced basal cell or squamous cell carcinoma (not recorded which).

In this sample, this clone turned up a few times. The CDR3 reads CASSLVGQPSYEQYF. The CDR3 nucleotides read TGTGCCAGCAGCTTGGTAGGTCAGCCCTCCTACGAGCAGTACTTC. V and J are TRBV5-6 and TRBJ2-7; D gene uncertain. The V and J ends lost 0 bases and 0 bases respectively, with 10 bases between them. Germline values: CDR1 SGHDT, CDR2 YYEEEE. The length of the CDR3 is 15 residues.

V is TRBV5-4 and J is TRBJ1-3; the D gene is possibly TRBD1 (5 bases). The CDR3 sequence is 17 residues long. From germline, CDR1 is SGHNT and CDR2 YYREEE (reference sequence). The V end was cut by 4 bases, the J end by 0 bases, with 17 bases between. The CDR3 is CASSPGTDFYSGNTIYF. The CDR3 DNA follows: TGTGCCAGCAGCCCAGGGACGGACTTTTACTCTGGAAACACCATATATTTT.

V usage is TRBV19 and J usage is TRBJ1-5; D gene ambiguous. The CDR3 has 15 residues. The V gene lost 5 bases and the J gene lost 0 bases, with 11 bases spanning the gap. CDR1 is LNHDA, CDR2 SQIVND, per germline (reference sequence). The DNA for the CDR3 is TGTGCCAGTAGTTTGTACAGCACTAGCAATCAGCCCCAGCATTTT. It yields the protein CASSLYSTSNQPQHF. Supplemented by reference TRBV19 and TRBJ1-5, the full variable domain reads DGGITQSPKYLFRKEGQNVTLSCEQNLNHDAMYWYRQDPGQGLRLIYYSQIVNDFQKGDIAEGYSVSREKKESFPLTVTSAQKNPTAFYLCASSLYSTSNQPQHFGDGTRLSIL.

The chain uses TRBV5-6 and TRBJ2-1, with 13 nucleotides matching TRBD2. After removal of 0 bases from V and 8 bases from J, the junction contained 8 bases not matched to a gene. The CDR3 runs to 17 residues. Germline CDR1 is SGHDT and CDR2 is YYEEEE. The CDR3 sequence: CASSLGLAGGRKDEQFF. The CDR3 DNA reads TGTGCCAGCAGCTTGGGACTAGCGGGGGGCCGGAAGGATGAGCAGTTCTTC.

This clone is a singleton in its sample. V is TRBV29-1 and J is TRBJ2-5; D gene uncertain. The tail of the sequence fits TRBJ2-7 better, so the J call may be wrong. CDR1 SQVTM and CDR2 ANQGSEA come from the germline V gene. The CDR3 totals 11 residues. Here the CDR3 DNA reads TGCAGCGTTGAAAGGTCCTACGAGCAGTACTTC. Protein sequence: CSVERSYEQYF.

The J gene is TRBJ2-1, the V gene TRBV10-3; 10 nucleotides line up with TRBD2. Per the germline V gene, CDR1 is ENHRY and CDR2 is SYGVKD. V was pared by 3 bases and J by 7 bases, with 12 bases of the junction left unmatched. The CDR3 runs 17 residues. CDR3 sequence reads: CAISDRGRVTSGNEQFF. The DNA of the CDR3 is TGTGCCATCAGTGATCGAGGGAGGGTGACTAGCGGGAATGAGCAGTTCTTC.

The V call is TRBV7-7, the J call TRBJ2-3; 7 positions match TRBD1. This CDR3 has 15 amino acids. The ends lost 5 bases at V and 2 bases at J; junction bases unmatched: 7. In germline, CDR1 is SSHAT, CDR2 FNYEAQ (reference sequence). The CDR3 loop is CASSLGDRNTDTQYF. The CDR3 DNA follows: TGTGCCAGCAGCCTCGGGGACAGAAACACAGATACGCAGTATTTT. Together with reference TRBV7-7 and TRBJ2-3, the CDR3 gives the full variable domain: GAGVSQSPRYKVTKRGQDVTLRCDPISSHATLYWYQQALGQGPEFLTYFNYEAQPDKSGLPSDRFSAERPEGSISTLTIQRTEQRDSAMYRCASSLGDRNTDTQYFGPGTRLTVL.

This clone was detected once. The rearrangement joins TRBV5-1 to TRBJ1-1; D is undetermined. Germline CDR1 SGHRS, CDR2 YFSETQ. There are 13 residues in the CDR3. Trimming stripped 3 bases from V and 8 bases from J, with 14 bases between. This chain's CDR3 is CASSYDPGGEAFF. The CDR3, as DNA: TGCGCCAGCAGCTATGACCCGGGAGGGGAAGCTTTCTTT.

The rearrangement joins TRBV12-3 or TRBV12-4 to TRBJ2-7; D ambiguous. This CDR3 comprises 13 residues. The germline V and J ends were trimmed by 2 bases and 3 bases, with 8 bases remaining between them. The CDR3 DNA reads TGTGCCAGCAGTTTACAGGTTAACTACGAGCAGTACTTC. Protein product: CASSLQVNYEQYF.

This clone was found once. The CDR3 is CASSQPVGVNYGYTF. The DNA for the CDR3 is TGTGCCAGCAGCCAACCCGTGGGAGTCAACTATGGCTACACCTTC. V gene TRBV3-1 (or the pseudogene TRBV3-2) combines with J gene TRBJ1-2, with no clear D. The CDR3 is 15 amino acids. Looked up from germline, CDR1 is LGHDT and CDR2 is YNNKEL (reference sequence). V was shortened by 2 bases and J by 2 bases, with 12 bases between the two germline ends.

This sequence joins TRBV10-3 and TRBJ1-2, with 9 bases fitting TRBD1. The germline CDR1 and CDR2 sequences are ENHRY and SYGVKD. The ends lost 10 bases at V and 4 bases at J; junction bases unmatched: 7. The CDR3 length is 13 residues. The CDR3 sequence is CATFPGQGYGYTF. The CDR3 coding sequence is TGTGCCACCTTCCCGGGACAGGGCTATGGCTACACCTTC.

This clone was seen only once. CDR3 residues: CASSAAPGANVLTF. In DNA, the CDR3 is TGTGCCAGCAGCGCGGCACCTGGGGCCAACGTCCTGACTTTC. The chain joins TRBV7-6 to TRBJ2-6; D unclear. Trimming took 5 bases from V and 2 from J, leaving 7 bases between them. The CDR3 has 14 amino acids. Germline CDR1 SGHVS, CDR2 FNYEAQ.

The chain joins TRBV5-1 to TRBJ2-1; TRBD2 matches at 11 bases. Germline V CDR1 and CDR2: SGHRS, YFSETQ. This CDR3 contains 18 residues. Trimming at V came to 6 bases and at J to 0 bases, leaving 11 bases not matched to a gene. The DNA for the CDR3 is TGCGCCAGCACCGGAAGACTAGCGGGGATCCTCTCCTACAATGAGCAGTTCTTC. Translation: CASTGRLAGILSYNEQFF.

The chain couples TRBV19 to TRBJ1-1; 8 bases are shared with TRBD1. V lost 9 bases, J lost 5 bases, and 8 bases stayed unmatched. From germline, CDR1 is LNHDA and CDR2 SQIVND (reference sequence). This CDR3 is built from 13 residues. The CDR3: CASNNRGYTEAFF. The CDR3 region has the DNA TGTGCCAGCAACAACAGGGGGTATACTGAAGCTTTCTTT.

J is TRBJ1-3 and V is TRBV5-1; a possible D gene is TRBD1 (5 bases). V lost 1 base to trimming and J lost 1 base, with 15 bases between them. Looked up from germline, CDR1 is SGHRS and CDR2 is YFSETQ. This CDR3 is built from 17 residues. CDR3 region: CASSLKPGTTSGNTIYF. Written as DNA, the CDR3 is TGCGCCAGCAGCTTGAAACCTGGGACCACATCTGGAAACACCATATATTTT.

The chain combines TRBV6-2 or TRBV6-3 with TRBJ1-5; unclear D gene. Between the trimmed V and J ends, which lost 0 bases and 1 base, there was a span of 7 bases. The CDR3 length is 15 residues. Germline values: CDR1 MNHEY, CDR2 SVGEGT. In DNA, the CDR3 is TGTGCCAGCAGTTACTCCGGCAGGAGCAATCAGCCCCAGCATTTT. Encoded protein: CASSYSGRSNQPQHF.

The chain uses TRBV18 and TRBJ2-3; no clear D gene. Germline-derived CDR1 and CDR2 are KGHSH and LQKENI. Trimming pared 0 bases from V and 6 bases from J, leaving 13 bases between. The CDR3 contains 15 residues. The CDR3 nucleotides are TGTGCCAGCTCACCACCGGCGGCTTTCGTTGATACGCAGTATTTT. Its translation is CASSPPAAFVDTQYF.

The CDR3 spells CASSRSGGAYEQYF. The CDR3 DNA sequence: TGTGCCAGCAGCAGATCCGGGGGGGCGTACGAGCAGTACTTC. This chain uses TRBV6-5 with TRBJ2-7; 8 bases line up with TRBD2. This CDR3 contains 14 residues. J lost 4 bases, V lost 6 bases, and 8 bases had no gene match. Germline V lookup: CDR1 MNHEY, CDR2 SVGAGI.

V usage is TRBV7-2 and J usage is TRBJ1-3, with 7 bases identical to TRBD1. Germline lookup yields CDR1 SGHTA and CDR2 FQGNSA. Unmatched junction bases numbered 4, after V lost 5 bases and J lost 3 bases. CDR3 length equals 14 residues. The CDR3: CASSKTGYGNTIYF. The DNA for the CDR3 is TGTGCCAGCAGCAAGACAGGGTATGGAAACACCATATATTTT.

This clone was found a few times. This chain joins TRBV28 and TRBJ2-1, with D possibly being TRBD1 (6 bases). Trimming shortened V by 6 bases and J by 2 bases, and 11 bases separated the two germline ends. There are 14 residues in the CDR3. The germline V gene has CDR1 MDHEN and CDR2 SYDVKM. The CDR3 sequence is CASRIGTTYNEQFF. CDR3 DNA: TGTGCCAGCAGGATTGGGACAACCTACAATGAGCAGTTCTTC.

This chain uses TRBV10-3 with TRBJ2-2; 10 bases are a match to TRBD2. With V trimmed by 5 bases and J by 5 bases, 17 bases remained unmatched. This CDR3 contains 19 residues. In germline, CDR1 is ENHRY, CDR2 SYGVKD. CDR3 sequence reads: CAISYPLTSGPVGTGELFF. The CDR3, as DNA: TGTGCCATCAGTTACCCCCTGACTAGCGGGCCTGTGGGGACCGGGGAGCTGTTTTTT.

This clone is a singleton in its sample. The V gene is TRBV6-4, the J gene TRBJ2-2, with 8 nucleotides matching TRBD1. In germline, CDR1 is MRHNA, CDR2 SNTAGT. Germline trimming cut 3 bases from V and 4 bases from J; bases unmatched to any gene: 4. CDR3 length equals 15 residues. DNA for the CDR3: TGTGCCAGCAGTGAAGGACAGGGTAGCACCGGGGAGCTGTTTTTT. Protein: CASSEGQGSTGELFF.

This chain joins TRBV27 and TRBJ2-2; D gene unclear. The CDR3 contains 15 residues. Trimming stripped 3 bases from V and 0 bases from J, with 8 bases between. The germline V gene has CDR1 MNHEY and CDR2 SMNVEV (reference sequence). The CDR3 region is CASSFRWTNTGELFF. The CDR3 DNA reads TGTGCCAGCAGTTTTAGGTGGACGAACACCGGGGAGCTGTTTTTT.

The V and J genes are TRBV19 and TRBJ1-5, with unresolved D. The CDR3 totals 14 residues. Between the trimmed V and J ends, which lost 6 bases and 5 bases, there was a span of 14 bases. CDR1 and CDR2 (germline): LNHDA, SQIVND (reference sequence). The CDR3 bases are TGTGCCAGTAGGTGGGCCTTCGAGGATCAGCCCCAGCATTTT. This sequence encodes CASRWAFEDQPQHF.

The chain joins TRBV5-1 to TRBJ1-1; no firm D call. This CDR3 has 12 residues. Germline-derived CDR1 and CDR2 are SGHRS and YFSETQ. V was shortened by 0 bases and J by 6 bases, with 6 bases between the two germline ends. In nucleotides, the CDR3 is TGCGCCAGCAGCTTGGAACGGGCTGAAGCTTTCTTT. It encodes CASSLERAEAFF.

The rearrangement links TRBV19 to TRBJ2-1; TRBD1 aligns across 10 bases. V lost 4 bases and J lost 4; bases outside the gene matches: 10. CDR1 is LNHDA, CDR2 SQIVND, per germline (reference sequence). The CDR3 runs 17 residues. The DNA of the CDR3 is TGTGCCAGTAGTAAATCTCCGGGGGGACAGGGGTACAATGAGCAGTTCTTC. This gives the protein CASSKSPGGQGYNEQFF.

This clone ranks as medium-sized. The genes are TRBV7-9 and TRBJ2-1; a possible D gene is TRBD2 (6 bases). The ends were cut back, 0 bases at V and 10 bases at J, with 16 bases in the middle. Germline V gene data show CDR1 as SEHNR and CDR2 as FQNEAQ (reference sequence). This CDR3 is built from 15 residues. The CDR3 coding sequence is TGTGCCAGCAGCTTAGCACCCTCGGGGGTGGAAGAGCAGTTCTTC. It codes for CASSLAPSGVEEQFF.

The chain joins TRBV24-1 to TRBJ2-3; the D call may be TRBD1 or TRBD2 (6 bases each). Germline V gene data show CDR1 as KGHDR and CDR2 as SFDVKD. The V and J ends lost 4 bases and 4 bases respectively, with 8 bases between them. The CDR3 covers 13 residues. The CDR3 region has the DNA TGTGCCACCAGTGACGGGGGCGCAGATACGCAGTATTTT. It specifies CATSDGGADTQYF.